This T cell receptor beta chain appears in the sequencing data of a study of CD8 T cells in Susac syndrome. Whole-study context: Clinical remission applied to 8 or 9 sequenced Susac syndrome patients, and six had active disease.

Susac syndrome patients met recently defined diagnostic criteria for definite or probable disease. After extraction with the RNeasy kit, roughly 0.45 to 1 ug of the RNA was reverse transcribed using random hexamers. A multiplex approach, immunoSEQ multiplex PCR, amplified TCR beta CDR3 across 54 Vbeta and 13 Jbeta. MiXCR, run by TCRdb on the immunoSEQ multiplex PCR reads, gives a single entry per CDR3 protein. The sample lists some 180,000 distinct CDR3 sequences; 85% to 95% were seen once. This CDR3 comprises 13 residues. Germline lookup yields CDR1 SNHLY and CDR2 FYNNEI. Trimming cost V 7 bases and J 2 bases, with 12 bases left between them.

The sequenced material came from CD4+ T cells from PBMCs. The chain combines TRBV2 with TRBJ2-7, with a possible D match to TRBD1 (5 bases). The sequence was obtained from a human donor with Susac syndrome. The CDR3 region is CASTNGQAYEQYF. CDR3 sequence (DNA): TGTGCCAGCACTAATGGACAAGCCTACGAGCAGTACTTC.